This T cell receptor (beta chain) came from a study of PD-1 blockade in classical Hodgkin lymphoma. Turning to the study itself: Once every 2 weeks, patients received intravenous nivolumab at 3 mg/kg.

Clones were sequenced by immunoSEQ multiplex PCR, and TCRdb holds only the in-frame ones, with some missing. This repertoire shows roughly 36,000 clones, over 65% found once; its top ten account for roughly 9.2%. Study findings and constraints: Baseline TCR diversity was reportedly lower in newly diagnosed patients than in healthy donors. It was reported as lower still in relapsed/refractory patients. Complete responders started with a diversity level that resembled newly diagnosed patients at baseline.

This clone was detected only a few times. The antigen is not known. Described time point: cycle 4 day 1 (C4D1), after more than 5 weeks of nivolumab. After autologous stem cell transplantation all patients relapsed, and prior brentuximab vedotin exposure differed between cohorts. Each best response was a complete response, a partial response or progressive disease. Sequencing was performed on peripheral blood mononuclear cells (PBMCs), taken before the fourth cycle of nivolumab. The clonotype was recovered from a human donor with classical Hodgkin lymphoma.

In DNA, the CDR3 is TGCGCCAGCAGCGAAACAGGGAGAAAACTGTTTTTT. Amino acids: CASSETGRKLFF. This chain links TRBV10-1 with TRBJ1-4; maybe TRBD1 (6 bases). This CDR3 is built from 12 residues. Germline V lookup: CDR1 WNHNN, CDR2 SYGVQD (reference sequence). Trimming removed 6 bases from V and 10 bases from J, with 12 bases in between.